Below are 23 T cell receptor beta chains sequenced from a single sample in a study of CD8 T cells in ankylosing spondylitis. Study results and caveats: What seemed typical of ankylosing spondylitis blood was a TCR beta motif built from about 8 highly homologous variants.

These receptors' targets are unknown. TCRdb passed the 5' RACE reads through MiXCR, listing each CDR3 protein once. The table records 450,000 to 550,000 distinct CDR3 sequences, approximately 5% of them present only once. The material sequenced was blood, either unsorted or a sorted T cell fraction (not recorded which). All receptors derive from a male donor with ankylosing spondylitis.

This clonotype was counted at least ten times. This chain connects TRBV29-1 to TRBJ1-4, with D unclear. The CDR3 is 14 residues long. CDR1 is SQVTM, CDR2 ANQGSEA, per germline. Trimming pared 7 bases from V and 7 bases from J, leaving 19 bases between. DNA for the CDR3: TGCAGCGCCGGACTGTCCGTGAGGAGTGAAAAACTGTTTTTT. This gives the protein CSAGLSVRSEKLFF. The whole variable domain, filled in from reference TRBV29-1 and TRBJ1-4, reads SAVISQKPSRDICQRGTSLTIQCQVDSQVTMMFWYRQQPGQSLTLIATANQGSEATYESGFVIDKFPISRPNLTFSTLTVSNMSPEDSSIYLCSAGLSVRSEKLFFGSGTQLSVL.

The chain couples TRBV28 to TRBJ2-3; the match to TRBD2 covers 10 bases. The V gene's germline CDR1 is MDHEN and CDR2 SYDVKM. The CDR3 runs to 14 residues. CDR3 coding DNA: TGTTCCTCCGGGCTAGCGGGAGTTGCGGATACGCAGTATTTT. Translating gives CSSGLAGVADTQYF.

This clonotype occurred many times. The CDR3 is CASSLRVDTQYF. The CDR3 DNA sequence: TGTGCCAGCAGTTTAAGGGTGGATACGCAGTATTTT. This sequence joins TRBV28 and TRBJ2-3; D is uncertain. The V gene lost 2 bases and the J gene lost 6 bases, with 6 bases spanning the gap. Germline CDR1 MDHEN, CDR2 SYDVKM. There are 12 residues in the CDR3.

This clonotype was observed many times. The rearrangement joins TRBV29-1 to TRBJ2-7; weak D call: TRBD2 (8 bases). The CDR3 is made up of 14 amino acids. Per germline, CDR1 SQVTM and CDR2 ANQGSEA. Trimming pared 6 bases from V and 2 bases from J, leaving 17 bases between. In DNA form, the CDR3 reads TGCAGCGTCGGGGGGGACAGAAGGCCCTACGAGCAGTACTTC. This gives the protein CSVGGDRRPYEQYF.

In this sample, this clonotype turned up many times. The J gene is TRBJ1-1, the V gene TRBV7-8; maybe TRBD1 (6 bases). Germline V CDR1 and CDR2: SGHVS, FQNEAQ. Between the trimmed V and J ends, which lost 2 bases and 0 bases, there was a span of 16 bases. The CDR3 totals 17 residues. The CDR3 DNA is TGTGCCAGCAGCTTAAAGTTGGCGACAGGCCTGAACACTGAAGCTTTCTTT. Amino acids: CASSLKLATGLNTEAFF.

This clonotype has ten or more counts. V usage is TRBV20-1 and J usage is TRBJ1-1, with TRBD1 identical over 8 bases. The germline V gene has CDR1 DFQATT and CDR2 SNEGSKA (reference sequence). V lost 5 bases, J lost 9 bases, and 11 bases stayed unmatched. CDR3 length equals 13 residues. CDR3 DNA sequence: TGCAGTGCTGTATCAGGGGGCGCGTCAAAAGCTTTCTTT. Protein: CSAVSGGASKAFF.

This clonotype was detected ten times or more. This chain uses TRBV29-1 with TRBJ2-2; D may be TRBD2 (6 bases). This CDR3 has 13 amino acids. CDR1 is SQVTM and CDR2 is ANQGSEA in the germline V gene. Trimming stripped 6 bases from V and 5 bases from J, with 13 bases between. The CDR3 DNA follows: TGCAGCGTCTCGCGGGCGGGAACCGGGGAGCTGTTTTTT. Translation gives CSVSRAGTGELFF.

At least ten counts were recorded for this clonotype. The chain couples TRBV29-1 to TRBJ2-4; 8 bases map to TRBD1. This CDR3 has 13 residues. In germline, CDR1 is SQVTM, CDR2 ANQGSEA. With V trimmed by 5 bases and J by 8 bases, 8 bases remained unmatched. The CDR3 coding sequence is TGCAGCGTTCTCAGGGGGCTGGACGACATTCAGTACTTC. Translating gives CSVLRGLDDIQYF. Based on the CDR3 plus reference TRBV29-1 and TRBJ2-4, the full variable domain is SAVISQKPSRDICQRGTSLTIQCQVDSQVTMMFWYRQQPGQSLTLIATANQGSEATYESGFVIDKFPISRPNLTFSTLTVSNMSPEDSSIYLCSVLRGLDDIQYFGAGTRLSVL.

This clonotype was seen at least ten times. This chain links TRBV29-1 with TRBJ1-2; D unresolved. This CDR3 has 11 amino acids. Germline CDR1 SQVTM, CDR2 ANQGSEA. Trimming cost V 4 bases and J 8 bases, with 11 bases left between them. CDR3 sequence: CSVVLGSGYTF. For the CDR3, the DNA is TGCAGCGTTGTTCTCGGGTCGGGCTACACCTTC.

In its sample, this clonotype was seen many times. This chain uses TRBV29-1 with TRBJ1-1; D is unclear. CDR1 is SQVTM and CDR2 is ANQGSEA in the germline V gene. V was cut by 6 bases and J by 6 bases, with 20 bases left in between. This CDR3 comprises 14 residues. Here the CDR3 DNA reads TGCAGCGTCCCACGTAAAGACCATTTCGCTGAAGCTTTCTTT. Protein product: CSVPRKDHFAEAFF.

At least ten counts were recorded for this clonotype. This chain uses TRBV7-2 with TRBJ2-7, with 7 nucleotides matching TRBD1. J gave up 3 bases and V 4 bases, and 3 bases lay outside the gene matches. This CDR3 spans 13 amino acids. Germline CDR1 and CDR2: SGHTA and FQGNSA. The CDR3 bases are TGTGCCAGCAGCTCAGGGGACAGCTACGAGCAGTACTTC. Amino acid sequence: CASSSGDSYEQYF.

This clonotype appeared many times. The chain combines TRBV7-3 with TRBJ1-2; 7 bases are a match to TRBD1. Germline V CDR1 and CDR2: SGHTA, FQGTGA. The V and J ends lost 5 bases and 2 bases, in that order; junction bases with no gene match: 8. CDR3 length equals 15 residues. In DNA form, the CDR3 reads TGTGCCAGCAGCCAGGGGACAGAAGGAAACTATGGCTACACCTTC. Translation: CASSQGTEGNYGYTF.

There are a few counts of this clonotype. The rearrangement joins TRBV4-1 to TRBJ2-7, with D uncertain. This CDR3 contains 14 residues. Trimming cost V 2 bases and J 4 bases, with 12 bases left between them. The germline V gene encodes CDR1 MGHRA and CDR2 YSYEKL. CDR3: CASSQLSLGYEQYF. The CDR3 bases are TGCGCCAGCAGCCAACTTTCGCTCGGGTACGAGCAGTACTTC.

The chain carries TRBV20-1 and TRBJ2-2; 7 nucleotides agree with TRBD2. Losses at the gene ends were 6 bases for V and 7 bases for J; bases not matched to a gene: 14. The CDR3 is 15 amino acids. Germline CDR1 and CDR2: DFQATT and SNEGSKA (reference sequence). CDR3 protein: CSAFWAGEGGGELFF. Here the CDR3 DNA reads TGCAGTGCCTTCTGGGCGGGAGAGGGCGGCGGGGAGCTGTTTTTT.

This clonotype has ten or more counts. The chain couples TRBV11-1 to TRBJ2-7; 7 nucleotides match TRBD2. J lost 6 bases, V lost 8 bases, and 13 bases had no gene match. Germline CDR1 SGHAT, CDR2 FQDESV (reference sequence). CDR3 length: 14 residues. The CDR3 DNA reads TGTGCCAGCGGATTAAGAGGACTAGGGGCCGAGCAGTACTTC. This codes for CASGLRGLGAEQYF.

This clonotype was detected many times. V and J are TRBV5-1 and TRBJ1-1, with a tentative D call TRBD1 (6 bases). CDR3 length: 14 residues. Germline CDR1 reads SGHRS; CDR2 reads YFSETQ. V was trimmed by 4 bases and J by 2 bases, leaving 12 bases between them. The CDR3 DNA reads TGCGCCAGCAGCCGCAGGGGCCCCAACACTGAAGCTTTCTTT. Translating gives CASSRRGPNTEAFF.

A word on this clonotype: The junction departs from the called germline gene at one end, perhaps through a read error. This chain uses TRBV7-8 with TRBJ2-5; 10 bases align to TRBD1. The germline V gene encodes CDR1 SGHVS and CDR2 FQNEAQ. This CDR3 contains 14 residues. The CDR3 region is CASNLGQGGETQYF. CDR3 coding DNA: TGTGCCAGCAACTTAGGACAGGGGGGGGAGACCCAGTACTTC.

The J gene is TRBJ2-5, the V gene TRBV4-2; 8 nucleotides line up with TRBD2. In germline, CDR1 is LGHNA, CDR2 YNFKEQ. The CDR3 is 16 amino acids. V was clipped by 4 bases and J by 1 base; unmatched bases: 8. DNA for the CDR3: TGTGCCAGCAGCCCGCGTCGAAGCGGGGGCCAAGAGACCCAGTACTTC. Translating gives CASSPRRSGGQETQYF.

This clonotype was seen many times. The CDR3 bases are TGTGCCAGCAGACGCAGGGCCGACTGGTACACTGAAGCTTTCTTT. Its protein is CASRRRADWYTEAFF. The gene calls are TRBV12-3 or TRBV12-4 and TRBJ1-1; TRBD1 might be the D (5 bases). V lost 6 bases and J 3 bases, leaving 17 bases between the germline ends. CDR3 length equals 15 residues.

This clonotype has ten or more counts. The chain recombines TRBV6-2 or TRBV6-3 with TRBJ1-1; 7 bases agree with TRBD1. There are 13 residues in the CDR3. The germline CDR1 and CDR2 sequences are MNHEY and SVGEGT. V lost 0 bases, J lost 6 bases, and 1 base stayed unmatched. The DNA for the CDR3 is TGTGCCAGCAGTTACTCCGACAGGGCTGAAGCTTTCTTT. It codes for CASSYSDRAEAFF.

This clonotype appeared many times. V and J are TRBV5-1 and TRBJ1-1, with D unclear. Trimming took off 2 bases at V and 5 bases at J, with 7 bases between the two ends. CDR1 SGHRS and CDR2 YFSETQ come from the germline V gene. The CDR3 is 12 amino acids. CDR3 protein: CASSLSSTEAFF. The CDR3 DNA reads TGCGCCAGCAGCTTATCGTCAACTGAAGCTTTCTTT.

This clonotype was seen at least ten times. The rearrangement links TRBV7-3 to TRBJ2-3, with 7 bases that match TRBD2. CDR1 and CDR2 (germline): SGHTA, FQGTGA. J gave up 1 base and V 5 bases, and 6 bases lay outside the gene matches. This CDR3 is built from 15 residues. The CDR3 loop is CASSRRGVGTDTQYF. The CDR3 coding sequence is TGTGCCAGCAGCAGACGGGGGGTCGGCACAGATACGCAGTATTTT. The full variable domain, its missing parts supplied by reference TRBV7-3 and TRBJ2-3, is GAGVSQTPSNKVTEKGKYVELRCDPISGHTALYWYRQSLGQGPEFLIYFQGTGAADDSGLPNDRFFAVRPEGSVSTLKIQRTERGDSAVYLCASSRRGVGTDTQYFGPGTRLTVL.

This clonotype was counted a few times. The chain employs TRBV5-5 and TRBJ1-2; 9 bases match TRBD1. After removal of 4 bases from V and 2 bases from J, the junction contained 6 bases not matched to a gene. Germline loops: CDR1 SGHKS, CDR2 YYEKEE (reference sequence). The length of the CDR3 is 15 residues. The CDR3 DNA follows: TGTGCCAGCAGCCTTTGGACAGGGGAAAACTATGGCTACACCTTC. It specifies CASSLWTGENYGYTF.